The 5 T cell receptor beta chains in this list originate from one sample, sequenced in a study of blood T cell repertoires in COVID-19. Sequencing used immunoSEQ multiplex PCR; TCRdb keeps in-frame clones, though not all of them. The sample yields roughly 250,000 clones, 70% to 85% seen once. Material: peripheral blood. The receptors originated from a woman in her 40s with active or convalescent COVID-19.

The chain combines TRBV19 with TRBJ2-2, with D perhaps matching TRBD1 (6 bases). CDR3 size: 15 residues. V was trimmed by 6 bases and J by 5 bases, leaving 16 bases between them. Germline CDR1 is LNHDA and CDR2 is SQIVND (reference sequence). CDR3 in amino acids: CASSLPARGTGELFF. CDR3 DNA: TGTGCCAGTAGCCTCCCAGCTAGGGGGACCGGGGAGCTGTTTTTT.

This clone was seen a few times. The V and J genes are TRBV15 and TRBJ1-5; D not certain. The CDR3 totals 16 residues. V dropped 0 bases and J dropped 5 bases, with 14 bases sitting between them. Germline-derived CDR1 and CDR2 are LNHNV and YYDKDF (reference sequence). In DNA form, the CDR3 reads TGTGCCACCAGCAGAGAAAGGACTTGGAACTATCAGCCCCAGCATTTT. This translates into CATSRERTWNYQPQHF.

The chain couples TRBV5-1 to TRBJ1-2; 7 nucleotides match TRBD1. V shed 4 bases, J shed 1 base, and the junction held 4 bases outside the gene matches. The CDR3 is made up of 14 amino acids. Germline CDR1 and CDR2: SGHRS and YFSETQ. CDR3 in DNA: TGCGCCAGCAGCCCCACAGGGGTTAACTATGGCTACACCTTC. It yields the protein CASSPTGVNYGYTF.

The rearrangement joins TRBV28 to TRBJ1-6; tentative D call: TRBD1 (5 bases). CDR1 is MDHEN and CDR2 is SYDVKM in the germline V gene. The V gene lost 7 bases and the J gene lost 0 bases, with 7 bases spanning the gap. The CDR3 runs to 14 residues. The CDR3, as DNA: TGTGCCAGCACGGGGGACTCCTATAATTCACCCCTCCACTTT. It is translated as CASTGDSYNSPLHF.

A few counts support this clone. The gene calls are TRBV30 and TRBJ1-2, with D hard to call. Trimming took 1 base from V and 0 from J, leaving 9 bases between them. Germline loops: CDR1 GTSNPN, CDR2 SVGIG (reference sequence). The CDR3 length is 14 residues. CDR3 loop: CAWSGSGANYGYTF. CDR3 nucleotides: TGTGCCTGGAGTGGTAGCGGAGCTAACTATGGCTACACCTTC.